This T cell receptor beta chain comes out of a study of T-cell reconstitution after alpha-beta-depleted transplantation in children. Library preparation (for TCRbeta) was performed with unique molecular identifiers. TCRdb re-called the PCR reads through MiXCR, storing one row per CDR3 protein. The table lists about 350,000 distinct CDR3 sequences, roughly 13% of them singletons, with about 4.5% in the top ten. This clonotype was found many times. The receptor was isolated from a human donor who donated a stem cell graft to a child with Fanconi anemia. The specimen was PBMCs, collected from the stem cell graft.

CDR3 DNA: TGTGCCAGCAGACGACAGGGGATCTCTGGAAACACCATATATTTT. Encoded protein: CASRRQGISGNTIYF. The rearrangement joins TRBV12-3 or TRBV12-4 to TRBJ1-3; TRBD1 aligns across 8 bases. V lost 6 bases to trimming and J lost 0 bases; unmatched junction nucleotides: 4. The CDR3 totals 15 residues.